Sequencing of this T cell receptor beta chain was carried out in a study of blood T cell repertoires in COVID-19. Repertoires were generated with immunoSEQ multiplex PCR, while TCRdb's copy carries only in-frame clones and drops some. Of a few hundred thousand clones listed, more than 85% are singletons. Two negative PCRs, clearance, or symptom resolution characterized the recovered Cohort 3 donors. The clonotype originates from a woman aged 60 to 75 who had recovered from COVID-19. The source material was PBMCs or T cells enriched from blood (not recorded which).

The CDR3 sequence: CASSQDQGGYEQYV. Written as DNA, the CDR3 is TGTGCCAGCAGCCAAGATCAGGGTGGCTACGAGCAGTACGTC. V and J are TRBV3-1 (or the pseudogene TRBV3-2) and TRBJ2-7; perhaps TRBD1 as D (5 bases). Germline V CDR1 and CDR2: LGHDT, YNNKEL (reference sequence). V was shortened by 0 bases and J by 3 bases, with 9 bases between the two germline ends. The length of the CDR3 is 14 residues.